The 23 T cell receptor beta chains in this list originate from one sample, sequenced in a study of shared clonotypes between healthy human individuals. Data came from immunoSEQ multiplex PCR; TCRdb stores just in-frame clones and leaves some out. The sample consists of about half a million clones, roughly 78% of them appearing once. Sequenced: PBMCs. These receptors were obtained from a woman between 35 and 50 years old in good health. Some clones in this sample may be carry-over from other donors' samples.

The rearrangement uses TRBV7-3 and TRBJ2-2; 8 nucleotides agree with TRBD2. V lost 0 bases to trimming and J lost 2 bases; unmatched junction nucleotides: 5. CDR1 is SGHTA and CDR2 is FQGTGA in the germline V gene. The CDR3 sequence is 17 residues long. The CDR3 spells CASSLTPSGPNTGELFF. The CDR3 bases are TGTGCCAGCAGCTTAACTCCTAGCGGGCCCAACACCGGGGAGCTGTTTTTT. The full variable domain, its missing parts supplied by reference TRBV7-3 and TRBJ2-2, is GAGVSQTPSNKVTEKGKYVELRCDPISGHTALYWYRQSLGQGPEFLIYFQGTGAADDSGLPNDRFFAVRPEGSVSTLKIQRTERGDSAVYLCASSLTPSGPNTGELFFGEGSRLTVL.

V usage is TRBV5-4 and J usage is TRBJ2-5; D perhaps matches TRBD2 (6 bases). The V gene's germline CDR1 is SGHNT and CDR2 YYREEE (reference sequence). The CDR3 is made up of 14 amino acids. Between the trimmed V and J ends, which lost 1 base and 5 bases, there was a span of 12 bases. The CDR3 bases are TGTGCCAGCAGCTTGCGGTCCGGAGGGGAGACCCAGTACTTC. This translates into CASSLRSGGETQYF.

The V call is TRBV13, the J call TRBJ2-5, with TRBD2 identical over 11 bases. The CDR3 covers 15 residues. Trimming removed 3 bases from V and 4 bases from J; junction bases left unmatched: 4. From germline, CDR1 is PRHDT and CDR2 FYEKMQ (reference sequence). CDR3: CASSFLLAGGETQYF. CDR3 bases: TGTGCCAGCAGCTTCCTTCTAGCGGGAGGAGAGACCCAGTACTTC.

The rearrangement joins TRBV27 to TRBJ1-5; unclear D gene. The length of the CDR3 is 14 residues. V lost 2 bases to trimming and J lost 5 bases, with 10 bases between them. Germline-derived CDR1 and CDR2 are MNHEY and SMNVEV (reference sequence). The CDR3: CASSLTRKDQPQHF. In DNA form, the CDR3 reads TGTGCCAGCAGTTTAACGAGGAAGGATCAGCCCCAGCATTTT.

This chain connects TRBV11-3 to TRBJ1-1; 10 nucleotides line up with TRBD1. Trimming cost V 5 bases and J 6 bases; bases outside gene matches: 3. The CDR3 is 13 amino acids. Per the germline V gene, CDR1 is SGHNT and CDR2 is YENEEA. DNA of the CDR3: TGTGCCAGCAGCCGTGGACAGGGGGCTGAAGCTTTCTTT. This sequence encodes CASSRGQGAEAFF.

The chain has TRBV4-3 and TRBJ1-3; 7 bases agree with TRBD1. V lost 0 bases and J lost 8; bases outside the gene matches: 4. Germline loops: CDR1 LGHNA, CDR2 YSLEER. The CDR3 spans 14 residues. CDR3: CASSQDRDSHTIYF. CDR3 DNA: TGCGCCAGCAGCCAAGATAGGGACAGTCACACCATATATTTT.

V gene TRBV29-1 combines with J gene TRBJ1-2; TRBD1 aligns across 8 bases. The V and J ends lost 0 bases and 6 bases, in that order; junction bases with no gene match: 9. CDR3 length: 15 residues. Germline V gives CDR1 SQVTM, CDR2 ANQGSEA. CDR3 protein: CSVEDRGQGEHGYTF. Written as DNA, the CDR3 is TGCAGCGTTGAAGATCGAGGACAGGGAGAGCATGGCTACACCTTC. Full variable domain (remainder filled in from reference TRBV29-1 and TRBJ1-2): SAVISQKPSRDICQRGTSLTIQCQVDSQVTMMFWYRQQPGQSLTLIATANQGSEATYESGFVIDKFPISRPNLTFSTLTVSNMSPEDSSIYLCSVEDRGQGEHGYTFGSGTRLTVV.

The rearrangement joins TRBV19 to TRBJ2-3; 10 positions match TRBD1. The CDR3 consists of 15 residues. Germline V gene lookup returns CDR1 LNHDA and CDR2 SQIVND (reference sequence). The J segment lost 5 bases and the V segment lost 3 bases, leaving 5 bases of the junction unmatched. CDR3 in amino acids: CASSIWTGGEDTQYF. The CDR3 DNA sequence: TGTGCCAGTAGTATCTGGACAGGGGGGGAAGATACGCAGTATTTT. The full variable domain, completed using reference TRBV19 and TRBJ2-3, is DGGITQSPKYLFRKEGQNVTLSCEQNLNHDAMYWYRQDPGQGLRLIYYSQIVNDFQKGDIAEGYSVSREKKESFPLTVTSAQKNPTAFYLCASSIWTGGEDTQYFGPGTRLTVL.

This clone appeared a single time. This sequence joins TRBV28 and TRBJ2-5; 7 nucleotides match TRBD2. Germline-derived CDR1 and CDR2 are MDHEN and SYDVKM. CDR3 length equals 16 residues. V gave up 2 bases and J gave up 4 bases; unmatched junction bases: 10. CDR3 sequence (DNA): TGTGCCAGCAGTTTAGTGCTTCGCGGGAGCCGAGAGACCCAGTACTTC. Encoded protein: CASSLVLRGSRETQYF. Complete variable domain (other parts from reference TRBV28 and TRBJ2-5): DVKVTQSSRYLVKRTGEKVFLECVQDMDHENMFWYRQDPGLGLRLIYFSYDVKMKEKGDIPEGYSVSREKKERFSLILESASTNQTSMYLCASSLVLRGSRETQYFGPGTRLLVL.

This chain links TRBV6-1 with TRBJ2-1; D remains ambiguous. Trimming removed 2 bases at V and 7 bases at J, with 9 bases between. The germline gives CDR1 MNHNS, CDR2 SASEGT. This CDR3 is built from 13 residues. This CDR3 is CASSEQVFNEQFF. The DNA of the CDR3 is TGTGCCAGCAGTGAACAGGTTTTTAATGAGCAGTTCTTC.

The sample holds a few counts of this clone. The genes are TRBV28 and TRBJ2-5; TRBD2 is a possible D gene (6 bases). This CDR3 has 14 amino acids. Germline V lookup: CDR1 MDHEN, CDR2 SYDVKM. The V end was cut by 3 bases, the J end by 4 bases, with 12 bases between. The CDR3 DNA is TGTGCCAGCAGTTTCCCGGGAGTGGGAGAGACCCAGTACTTC. Translating gives CASSFPGVGETQYF. Filled out from reference TRBV28 and TRBJ2-5, the complete variable domain reads DVKVTQSSRYLVKRTGEKVFLECVQDMDHENMFWYRQDPGLGLRLIYFSYDVKMKEKGDIPEGYSVSREKKERFSLILESASTNQTSMYLCASSFPGVGETQYFGPGTRLLVL.

A remark on this clone: A far larger clone is just one base off, so this is likely a read error. Other DNA sequences of this sample code for an identical CDR3. The rearrangement joins TRBV4-3 to TRBJ2-6; D might be TRBD2 (6 bases). The V gene's germline CDR1 is LGHNA and CDR2 YSLEER. The CDR3 runs to 17 residues. The CDR3 DNA reads TGCGCCAGCAGCCAAGATCCAGGGACTTCTGGGGCCAACGTCCTGACTTTT. The encoded protein is CASSQDPGTSGANVLTF.

In this sample, this clone turned up once. This chain connects TRBV7-2 to TRBJ2-1; 7 bases line up with TRBD2. V was clipped by 5 bases and J by 6 bases; unmatched bases: 13. This CDR3 has 16 residues. Germline CDR1 SGHTA, CDR2 FQGNSA. The CDR3 protein is CASSPQAGVGVNEQFF. CDR3 nucleotide sequence: TGTGCCAGCAGCCCCCAGGCGGGAGTCGGAGTCAATGAGCAGTTCTTC.

This rearrangement joins TRBV29-1 to TRBJ2-5; 9 bases match TRBD1. The J call may be mistaken, given a closer DNA end match to TRBJ2-7. Germline V CDR1 and CDR2: SQVTM, ANQGSEA. This CDR3 has 11 amino acids. CDR3 region: CSGGQGYEQYF. CDR3 DNA: TGCAGCGGGGGACAGGGTTACGAGCAGTACTTC.

Points on this clone: Other DNA sequences of this sample code for an identical CDR3. The chain combines TRBV19 with TRBJ2-7, with a weak D call TRBD1 (6 bases). V gave up 4 bases and J gave up 2 bases, with 9 bases separating them. Germline V gene sequence: CDR1 LNHDA, CDR2 SQIVND (reference sequence). This CDR3 region has 13 residues. CDR3 protein: CASSTGTTYEQYF. CDR3 nucleotide sequence: TGTGCCAGTAGTACCGGGACAACCTACGAGCAGTACTTC.

In the case of this clone: This likely reflects a read error, since a far larger clone is one base away. V gene TRBV20-1 combines with J gene TRBJ2-7; no clear D gene. The CDR3 loop spans 10 amino acids. Trimming left V 7 bases short and J 4 bases short, with 8 bases between. Germline-derived CDR1 and CDR2 are DFQATT and SNEGSKA (reference sequence). For the CDR3, the DNA is TGCAGTGTCTTAGGGTACGAGCAGTACTTC. This translates into CSVLGYEQYF.

This chain links TRBV29-1 with TRBJ1-2, with D perhaps TRBD1 (6 bases). V dropped 6 bases and J dropped 8 bases, with 13 bases sitting between them. In germline, CDR1 is SQVTM, CDR2 ANQGSEA. The length of the CDR3 is 11 residues. DNA of the CDR3: TGCAGCGTGGGGGGACAATTCGGCTACACCTTC. Its translation is CSVGGQFGYTF.

The V and J genes are TRBV15 and TRBJ2-5, with TRBD2 identical over 9 bases. V lost 0 bases and J lost 3; bases outside the gene matches: 5. The germline V gene has CDR1 LNHNV and CDR2 YYDKDF (reference sequence). The CDR3 loop spans 16 amino acids. CDR3 coding DNA: TGTGCCACCAGCAGAGATTTGGTAGCGGGAGAAGAGACCCAGTACTTC. This encodes CATSRDLVAGEETQYF.

The V gene is TRBV18, the J gene TRBJ2-1; the D is unclear. The V end was cut by 2 bases, the J end by 9 bases, with 20 bases between. Germline V gives CDR1 KGHSH, CDR2 LQKENI. The CDR3 extends over 16 amino acids. DNA of the CDR3: TGTGCCAGCTCACCAAGTGATGACTCCCCGGTGGGTGAGCAGTTCTTC. This sequence encodes CASSPSDDSPVGEQFF.

The chain recombines TRBV28 with TRBJ1-1; D may be TRBD1 (6 bases). V was cut by 6 bases and J by 8 bases, with 10 bases left in between. CDR3 size: 11 residues. From germline, CDR1 is MDHEN and CDR2 SYDVKM. CDR3: CASSPRGEAFF. In DNA, the CDR3 is TGTGCCAGCAGCCCGAGGGGGGAAGCTTTCTTT.

The chain recombines TRBV29-1 with TRBJ1-5; possibly TRBD1 for D (5 bases). Germline CDR1 SQVTM, CDR2 ANQGSEA. The V end was cut by 4 bases, the J end by 0 bases, with 10 bases between. This CDR3 contains 14 residues. The DNA of the CDR3 is TGCAGCGTTGGTGAGACAGATAGCAATCAGCCCCAGCATTTT. Residues: CSVGETDSNQPQHF.

V and J are TRBV7-9 and TRBJ2-1, with TRBD2 matching over 14 bases. The junction had 7 bases not matched to a gene; V was cut back by 1 base and J by 5 bases. The CDR3 runs to 18 residues. Germline CDR1 reads SEHNR; CDR2 reads FQNEAQ (reference sequence). The CDR3 nucleotides read TGTGCCAGCAGCTTAGGACTAGCGGGAGGGCCTCACGACAATGAGCAGTTCTTC. This translates into CASSLGLAGGPHDNEQFF.

The gene calls are TRBV2 and TRBJ2-3; 7 positions agree with TRBD1. Germline values: CDR1 SNHLY, CDR2 FYNNEI. Losses at the gene ends were 8 bases for V and 4 bases for J; bases not matched to a gene: 9. The CDR3 sequence is 14 residues long. CDR3: CASQRGLIPDTQYF. For the CDR3, the DNA is TGTGCCAGCCAGAGGGGGCTAATCCCAGATACGCAGTATTTT.